These 12 T cell receptor beta chains were sequenced from one sample in a study of blood T cells in healthy people across ages. For the second PCR, which ran for roughly 7 to 11 cycles, a sample-barcoded 5' primer and a J-beta primer mix were used. TCRdb reanalysed the 5' RACE reads using MiXCR and keeps one entry per CDR3 protein. The sample has around 1.5 million distinct CDR3 sequences, approximately 32% seen once; the top ten hold roughly 12%. Sequenced material: blood. The receptors originated from a woman aged 25 to 39 in good health.

This clonotype has at least ten counts. The chain carries TRBV29-1 and TRBJ2-1; maybe TRBD2 (5 bases). Germline lookup yields CDR1 SQVTM and CDR2 ANQGSEA. CDR3 length equals 13 residues. V lost 4 bases and J lost 3, with 10 bases in between. The CDR3 loop is CSVAPGLYNEQFF. CDR3 nucleotide sequence: TGCAGCGTTGCGCCAGGACTCTACAATGAGCAGTTCTTC.

J is TRBJ2-5 and V is TRBV7-9, with D possibly being TRBD2 (8 bases). The CDR3 is 16 residues long. Germline lookup yields CDR1 SEHNR and CDR2 FQNEAQ (reference sequence). V was shortened by 5 bases and J by 2 bases, with 18 bases between the two germline ends. The CDR3 nucleotides read TGTGCCAGCAGCACAGGGGCGCGGGGGGCGCAAGAGACCCAGTACTTC. This codes for CASSTGARGAQETQYF.

This clonotype was counted only a few times. With a much larger clone just one base away, this may be a read error. J is TRBJ2-6 and V is TRBV29-1; D is unclear. This CDR3 spans 11 amino acids. Germline CDR1 and CDR2: SQVTM and ANQGSEA. CDR3 sequence: CSVATSNVRTF. CDR3 in DNA: TGCAGCGTTGCCACCTCCAACGTCCGGACTTTC.

The sample holds many counts of this clonotype. V gene TRBV12-3 or TRBV12-4 combines with J gene TRBJ2-3; 9 bases fit TRBD2. Trimming took 5 bases from V and 0 from J; bases not matched to a gene: 6. The CDR3 sequence is 16 residues long. DNA for the CDR3: TGTGCCAGCAGTCTGACTAGCGGATCTAGCACAGATACGCAGTATTTT. It translates to CASSLTSGSSTDTQYF.

This clonotype was seen a handful of times. This chain uses TRBV15 with TRBJ2-1; the match to TRBD2 covers 8 bases. The CDR3 spans 17 residues. Germline V gene sequence: CDR1 LNHNV, CDR2 YYDKDF (reference sequence). V shed 0 bases, J shed 7 bases, and the junction held 11 bases outside the gene matches. CDR3 nucleotide sequence: TGTGCCACCAGCAGAGATAGCGCGGGAGGCACCATGAATGAGCAGTTCTTC. This translates into CATSRDSAGGTMNEQFF.

The rearrangement joins TRBV4-2 to TRBJ2-3; maybe TRBD1 (6 bases). The germline V gene has CDR1 LGHNA and CDR2 YNFKEQ. Trimming removed 4 bases at V and 6 bases at J, with 14 bases between. This CDR3 comprises 14 residues. The CDR3 DNA sequence: TGTGCCAGCAGCCCCCTAATACAGGGCGATACGCAGTATTTT. Its translation: CASSPLIQGDTQYF.

This clonotype was seen more than once but under ten times. V usage is TRBV5-1 and J usage is TRBJ1-1; D unresolved. This CDR3 has 14 residues. V was clipped by 0 bases and J by 3 bases, with 9 bases between them. Germline V lookup: CDR1 SGHRS, CDR2 YFSETQ. DNA of the CDR3: TGCGCCAGCAGCTTGGTAGGTGCTGACACTGAAGCTTTCTTT. Amino acid sequence: CASSLVGADTEAFF.

This clonotype was seen only a few times. The chain links TRBV6-1 to TRBJ1-2; D remains unclear. V was clipped by 2 bases and J by 8 bases, with 12 bases between them. The CDR3 is 13 residues long. Germline CDR1 MNHNS, CDR2 SASEGT. CDR3 nucleotide sequence: TGTGCCAGCAGTGAATCGCGGGATGTCGGCTACACCTTC. Protein sequence: CASSESRDVGYTF.

The genes are TRBV5-5 and TRBJ2-5; 12 bases are shared with TRBD1. The junction had 6 bases not matched to a gene; V was cut back by 2 bases and J by 4 bases. Germline CDR1 SGHKS, CDR2 YYEKEE (reference sequence). The length of the CDR3 is 16 residues. CDR3 region: CASSFRDRGRGETQYF. The CDR3 nucleotides read TGTGCCAGCAGCTTCCGGGACAGGGGGCGTGGAGAGACCCAGTACTTC.

This clonotype was seen more than once but under ten times. The CDR3 spells CASSLLTGGGYNEQFF. The CDR3 DNA is TGTGCCAGCAGCTTATTAACGGGAGGAGGGTACAATGAGCAGTTCTTC. The chain uses TRBV7-2 and TRBJ2-1; 7 nucleotides agree with TRBD2. The germline gives CDR1 SGHTA, CDR2 FQGNSA. This CDR3 spans 16 amino acids. V lost 2 bases and J lost 4; bases outside the gene matches: 8. Supplemented by reference TRBV7-2 and TRBJ2-1, the full variable domain reads GAGVSQSPSNKVTEKGKDVELRCDPISGHTALYWYRQSLGQGLEFLIYFQGNSAPDKSGLPSDRFSAERTGGSVSTLTIQRTQQEDSAVYLCASSLLTGGGYNEQFFGPGTRLTVL.

This clonotype was counted between two and nine times. The rearrangement links TRBV10-3 to TRBJ2-3; possibly TRBD1 or TRBD2 for D (5 bases each). In germline, CDR1 is ENHRY, CDR2 SYGVKD. This CDR3 is 14 amino acids long. Trimming shortened V by 2 bases and J by 5 bases, and 11 bases separated the two germline ends. In DNA form, the CDR3 reads TGTGCCATCAGTGAGAAAGGGACCTTAGATACGCAGTATTTT. Protein sequence: CAISEKGTLDTQYF.

This clonotype occurred a few times. V gene TRBV27 combines with J gene TRBJ2-1; D may be TRBD1 or TRBD2 (6 bases each). V gave up 6 bases and J gave up 9 bases, with 24 bases separating them. Germline V lookup: CDR1 MNHEY, CDR2 SMNVEV (reference sequence). This CDR3 is 16 amino acids long. In DNA form, the CDR3 reads TGTGCCAGCAGCCTCCGACTAGACAGGTCAGCTTTTGAGCAGTTCTTC. It codes for CASSLRLDRSAFEQFF.